A single sample is the source of the 20 T cell receptor beta chains below, sequenced in a study of cytomegalovirus exposure and HLA in healthy donors. The PCR made use of 60 Vbeta and 13 Jbeta primers. The method was immunoSEQ multiplex PCR; TCRdb's version includes in-frame clones alone and lacks a portion of them. The sample consists of around 150,000 clones, over 80% of them appearing once. Sequenced input: PBMCs. These TCRs come from a human donor in good health.

The J gene is TRBJ2-7, the V gene TRBV4-2; TRBD2 might be the D (6 bases). The germline V and J ends were trimmed by 1 base and 0 bases, with 13 bases remaining between them. The CDR3 is made up of 16 amino acids. CDR1 is LGHNA and CDR2 is YNFKEQ in the germline V gene. The CDR3 protein is CASSQAEGQASYEQYF. The CDR3 DNA follows: TGTGCCAGCAGCCAAGCGGAGGGGCAGGCCTCCTACGAGCAGTACTTC.

The chain couples TRBV7-9 to TRBJ2-7; D is uncertain. The ends were cut back, 4 bases at V and 7 bases at J, with 11 bases in the middle. Germline V gene lookup returns CDR1 SEHNR and CDR2 FQNEAQ (reference sequence). The CDR3 has 12 residues. The CDR3 loop reads CASSSLWREQYF. The CDR3 nucleotides read TGTGCCAGCAGCTCCCTCTGGAGAGAGCAGTACTTC. The full variable domain, in which reference TRBV7-9 and TRBJ2-7 provide the parts outside the CDR3, is DTGVSQNPRHKITKRGQNVTFRCDPISEHNRLYWYRQTLGQGPEFLTYFQNEAQLEKSRLLSDRFSAERPKGSFSTLEIQRTEQGDSAMYLCASSSLWREQYFGPGTRLTVT.

The J gene is TRBJ1-5, the V gene TRBV11-2, with TRBD1 matching over 12 bases. V was pared by 5 bases and J by 6 bases, with 5 bases of the junction left unmatched. Germline CDR1 reads SGHAT; CDR2 reads FQNNGV. This CDR3 comprises 15 residues. The CDR3 is CASSAGTGGRQPQHF. Here the CDR3 DNA reads TGTGCCAGCAGCGCCGGGACAGGGGGCCGTCAGCCCCAGCATTTT.

The chain recombines TRBV25-1 with TRBJ2-3; D remains unclear. V lost 8 bases, J lost 2 bases, and 17 bases lay in between. Germline V gene sequence: CDR1 MGHDK, CDR2 SYGVNS. The CDR3 is 15 amino acids. CDR3 DNA sequence: TGTGCCAGCTCCCCGCCGAGACTTCACACAGATACGCAGTATTTT. It encodes CASSPPRLHTDTQYF.

The CDR3 DNA sequence: TGTGCCAGCGGACATATGGGCTCACCCCTCCACTTT. This encodes CASGHMGSPLHF. The chain employs TRBV9 and TRBJ1-6, with a tentative D call TRBD1 (5 bases). Germline values: CDR1 SGDLS, CDR2 YYNGEE. Trimming took 7 bases from V and 10 from J, leaving 12 bases between them. CDR3 length equals 12 residues.

This clone was counted between two and nine times. This rearrangement joins TRBV2 to TRBJ2-6, with TRBD1 matching 8 bases. J gave up 4 bases and V 2 bases, and 10 bases lay outside the gene matches. The CDR3 is made up of 18 amino acids. CDR1 and CDR2 (germline): SNHLY, FYNNEI. The DNA for the CDR3 is TGTGCCAGCAGTGAACAAGGGCAGGGGGCGACCGGGGCCAACGTCCTGACTTTC. It is translated as CASSEQGQGATGANVLTF.

The V gene is TRBV12-5, the J gene TRBJ2-1, with 8 bases that match TRBD2. The ends lost 2 bases at V and 3 bases at J; junction bases unmatched: 9. CDR3 length: 17 residues. Germline V gene lookup returns CDR1 LGHNT and CDR2 FRNRAP. The DNA of the CDR3 is TGTGCTAGTGGTTTGCCCCCGGGAGGGGGAGTCTACAATGAGCAGTTCTTC. Amino acid sequence: CASGLPPGGGVYNEQFF.

The rearrangement links TRBV25-1 to TRBJ1-4; 7 positions agree with TRBD1. The junction had 10 bases not matched to a gene; V was cut back by 4 bases and J by 2 bases. This CDR3 comprises 17 residues. Germline V gene data show CDR1 as MGHDK and CDR2 as SYGVNS. CDR3 amino acids: CASSAQGGNPTNEKLFF. CDR3 coding DNA: TGTGCCAGCAGTGCACAAGGGGGCAACCCTACTAATGAAAAACTGTTTTTT.

The chain combines TRBV19 with TRBJ1-2; maybe TRBD1 (5 bases). CDR1 is LNHDA, CDR2 SQIVND, per germline (reference sequence). This CDR3 comprises 13 residues. V lost 3 bases and J lost 6, with 11 bases in between. The CDR3 nucleotides read TGTGCCAGTAGTATCGGCAGGGCCCATGGCTACACCTTC. Residues: CASSIGRAHGYTF.

This clone has at least ten counts. The chain joins TRBV4-3 to TRBJ2-6; 8 bases are shared with TRBD2. The V gene's germline CDR1 is LGHNA and CDR2 YSLEER. The V segment lost 1 base and the J segment 0 bases; nucleotides outside the gene matches: 2. This CDR3 has 17 residues. Here the CDR3 DNA reads TGCGCCAGCAGCCAAGGGACTAGCAGCTCTGGGGCCAACGTCCTGACTTTC. Protein product: CASSQGTSSSGANVLTF.

This clone was recorded a few times. The chain recombines TRBV4-1 with TRBJ1-5; 7 bases line up with TRBD1. Germline assignment: CDR1 MGHRA and CDR2 YSYEKL. This CDR3 region has 15 residues. With V trimmed by 2 bases and J by 6 bases, 7 bases remained unmatched. The CDR3 region has the DNA TGCGCCAGCAGCCAATCCAGACAGGGACTTCAGCCCCAGCATTTT. This gives the protein CASSQSRQGLQPQHF.

The chain links TRBV7-2 to TRBJ2-1, with 12 positions matching TRBD2. Trimming took 3 bases from V and 7 from J; bases not matched to a gene: 4. The CDR3 has 15 residues. Per the germline V gene, CDR1 is SGHTA and CDR2 is FQGNSA. CDR3 in amino acids: CASSFTSGGNNEQFF. The CDR3 coding sequence is TGTGCCAGCAGCTTTACTAGCGGGGGGAATAATGAGCAGTTCTTC. Combining the CDR3 with reference TRBV7-2 and TRBJ2-1 gives the whole variable domain GAGVSQSPSNKVTEKGKDVELRCDPISGHTALYWYRQSLGQGLEFLIYFQGNSAPDKSGLPSDRFSAERTGGSVSTLTIQRTQQEDSAVYLCASSFTSGGNNEQFFGPGTRLTVL.

The V gene is TRBV2, the J gene TRBJ1-1, with D perhaps TRBD1 (6 bases). The CDR3 loop spans 14 amino acids. The germline V gene encodes CDR1 SNHLY and CDR2 FYNNEI. The V and J ends lost 2 bases and 1 base respectively, with 8 bases between them. The chain's CDR3 is CASSEQGRNTEAFF. The CDR3 coding sequence is TGTGCCAGCAGTGAACAGGGGAGGAACACTGAAGCTTTCTTT.

The rearrangement uses TRBV7-9 and TRBJ2-3, with 11 positions matching TRBD2. Germline CDR1 reads SEHNR; CDR2 reads FQNEAQ (reference sequence). V was pared by 7 bases and J by 4 bases, with 10 bases of the junction left unmatched. This CDR3 has 16 residues. The CDR3 spells CASKGILAGAADTQYF. Here the CDR3 DNA reads TGTGCCAGCAAAGGCATACTAGCGGGGGCTGCAGATACGCAGTATTTT. The full variable domain, in which reference TRBV7-9 and TRBJ2-3 provide the parts outside the CDR3, is DTGVSQNPRHKITKRGQNVTFRCDPISEHNRLYWYRQTLGQGPEFLTYFQNEAQLEKSRLLSDRFSAERPKGSFSTLEIQRTEQGDSAMYLCASKGILAGAADTQYFGPGTRLTVL.

The chain uses TRBV4-3 and TRBJ2-5, with 10 bases matching TRBD1. CDR3 length: 14 amino acids. The V gene end was trimmed by 5 bases and the J gene end by 3 bases; junction bases not matched to a gene: 3. CDR1 and CDR2 from the germline V gene are LGHNA and YSLEER. The chain's CDR3 is CASSDRGLEETQYF. CDR3 DNA sequence: TGCGCCAGCAGCGACAGGGGGCTGGAAGAGACCCAGTACTTC.

This sequence joins TRBV19 and TRBJ1-2; the D gene is possibly TRBD1 (6 bases). Per the germline V gene, CDR1 is LNHDA and CDR2 is SQIVND (reference sequence). The CDR3 has 13 amino acids. Trimming took off 6 bases at V and 5 bases at J, with 13 bases between the two ends. This CDR3 reads CASREQGWYGYTF. As DNA, the CDR3 is TGTGCCAGTAGGGAACAGGGCTGGTATGGCTACACCTTC.

V and J are TRBV2 and TRBJ2-1; 8 bases align to TRBD2. Germline V gives CDR1 SNHLY, CDR2 FYNNEI. CDR3 length equals 19 residues. V gave up 2 bases and J gave up 4 bases; unmatched junction bases: 16. CDR3 in DNA: TGTGCCAGCAGTGAACTATCGGCGAGCGGGGGCAGAAATTACAATGAGCAGTTCTTC. Translated, it gives CASSELSASGGRNYNEQFF.

This clone turned up a few times. This sequence joins TRBV7-8 and TRBJ2-7; 14 nucleotides line up with TRBD2. Germline V CDR1 and CDR2: SGHVS, FQNEAQ. V was pared by 5 bases and J by 2 bases, with 11 bases of the junction left unmatched. The CDR3 loop spans 18 amino acids. CDR3 residues: CASSTGTSGGFPTYEQYF. Written as DNA, the CDR3 is TGTGCCAGCAGCACCGGGACTAGCGGGGGTTTTCCCACCTACGAGCAGTACTTC.

The genes are TRBV6-5 and TRBJ2-3, with 12 bases matching TRBD2. With V trimmed by 4 bases and J by 9 bases, 2 bases remained unmatched. Germline values: CDR1 MNHEY, CDR2 SVGAGI. The CDR3 totals 13 residues. In nucleotides, the CDR3 is TGTGCCAGCAGTTGGGGGACTAGCGGGACGCAGTATTTT. Protein product: CASSWGTSGTQYF.

V and J are TRBV6-5 and TRBJ2-2, with 7 bases identical to TRBD1. The CDR3 has 14 residues. Germline values: CDR1 MNHEY, CDR2 SVGAGI. After removal of 5 bases from V and 7 bases from J, the junction contained 7 bases not matched to a gene. CDR3 coding DNA: TGTGCCAGCAGTAGACAGGGTGGAATCGGGGAGCTGTTTTTT. Translating it yields CASSRQGGIGELFF.